The rows below give T cell receptor beta chains drawn from one sample of a study of CXCR3-negative and CXCR3-positive naive CD8 T cells. For each CDR3 protein, TCRdb gives one entry from its re-call of the 5' RACE reads, without DNA. Recorded for this sample: 4,000 or so distinct CDR3 sequences. Sample: naive CXCR3- CD8+ T cells from blood. The receptors originated from a human donor in good health. Some clones in this sample may be carry-over from other donors' samples. CDR3s include the opening cysteine and the closing phenylalanine or tryptophan. A clone size is listed for some rows: how often the clone was seen (once, few, many), or a class if it is expanded.

NA	13	TRBJ1-5	TRBV7-2	CASSFGGNQPQHF
medium-sized	13	TRBJ2-5	TRBV4-1	CASSQVLLGAQYF
medium-sized	16	TRBJ2-5	TRBV11-2	CASSLSSGSWQETQYF
medium-sized	17	TRBJ1-1	TRBV12-5	CASGLAGTGPMNTEAFF
medium-sized	13	TRBJ2-3	TRBV29-1	CSVESASTDTQYF
NA	13	TRBJ2-7	TRBV29-1	CSVEEQGSYEQYF
NA	14	TRBJ2-5	TRBV13	CASSSRDRVETQYF
NA	15	TRBJ2-7	TRBV5-1	CASSLGSTETYEQYF
medium-sized	13	TRBJ2-7	TRBV29-1	CSVRDRSTYEQYF
NA	18	TRBJ2-2	TRBV5-6	CASSTGLAGEQDTGELFF
medium-sized	15	TRBJ2-3	TRBV7-2	CASSLVGGYTDTQYF
NA	14	TRBJ1-1	TRBV7-2	CASSLRDRDTEAFF
medium-sized	14	TRBJ2-7	TRBV7-9	CASSPAQGGYEQYF
medium-sized	12	TRBJ2-3	TRBV5-1	CASRVGPDTQYF